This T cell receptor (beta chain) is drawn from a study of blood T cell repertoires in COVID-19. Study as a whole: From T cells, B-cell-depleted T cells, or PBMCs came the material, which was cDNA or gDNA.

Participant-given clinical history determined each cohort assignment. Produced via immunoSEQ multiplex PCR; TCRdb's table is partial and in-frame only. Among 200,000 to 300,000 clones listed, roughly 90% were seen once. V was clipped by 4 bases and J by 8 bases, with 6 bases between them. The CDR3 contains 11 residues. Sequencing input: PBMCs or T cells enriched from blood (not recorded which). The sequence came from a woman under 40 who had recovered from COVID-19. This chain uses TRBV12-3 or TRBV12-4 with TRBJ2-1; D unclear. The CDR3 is CASSSADEQFF. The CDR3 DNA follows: TGTGCCAGCAGTTCCGCGGATGAGCAGTTCTTC.